This TCR beta chain was found in a study of blood T cell repertoires in COVID-19. The wider study: Specimens from acute and convalescent COVID-19 originated in the United States, Italy and Spain. The analysed material was cDNA or gDNA that came from T cells, B-cell-depleted T cells, or PBMCs.

The participants were between 18 and 89 years old and came from 24 US areas. As processed by the authors: Amplified reference gene primers provided the basis for estimating nucleated cell counts. The repertoire was sequenced with immunoSEQ multiplex PCR; TCRdb's copy has only in-frame clones and lacks some. The V and J calls and the clone size are those of that table, but D and trimming were determined from the DNA. Among about 210,000 clones, more than 75% were seen once, and the ten largest hold about 4%. The V segment lost 0 bases and the J segment 5 bases; nucleotides outside the gene matches: 4. CDR3 size: 17 residues. In germline, CDR1 is SGHRS, CDR2 YFSETQ.

The sample consisted of PBMCs or T cells enriched from blood (not recorded which). The rearrangement joins TRBV5-1 to TRBJ2-1, with 14 bases fitting TRBD2. This clonotype was obtained from a man aged 25-40 years with acute COVID-19. The CDR3 loop is CASSLGTSGGPNNEQFF. The CDR3 nucleotides read TGCGCCAGCAGCTTGGGGACTAGCGGGGGGCCCAACAATGAGCAGTTCTTC.